The clone carrying this T cell receptor (beta chain) has just a few counts. What it recognizes is unknown. CD45RO/CCR7/CD25/CD127/CD95/CD27 staining was used to isolate CD4+ naive, central memory, regulatory and stem cell-like memory cells by sorting. This sample is drawn from a study of beta chain features in type 1 diabetes. Study summary: Patients looked much like healthy donors when it came to age, gender and cell yields. Summed over all samples, the examined sorted cells came to some 99 million. General study results and limits: Among type 1 diabetes patients, VDJ junctions had fewer insertions and more deletions. TCRB CDR3s from Type 1 diabetes patients were moderately but significantly shorter in all four CD4+ subsets.

The investigators reverse transcribed all of the isolated RNA, so they sequenced expressed TCRB transcripts. Generated by immunoSEQ multiplex PCR, the TCRdb table keeps only in-frame clones and is missing some. This table holds about 710,000 clones, over 12% found once. The origin of this receptor is a man aged 18 to 29 with type 1 diabetes. The source material was naive CD4+ T cells from blood.

CDR3 protein: CASSLRRERAYEQYF. CDR3 nucleotide sequence: TGTGCCAGCAGCCTTAGACGGGAGCGGGCCTACGAGCAGTACTTC. The J gene is TRBJ2-7, the V gene TRBV7-2; D possibly corresponds to TRBD2 (6 bases). Germline CDR1 and CDR2: SGHTA and FQGNSA. The V and J ends lost 5 bases and 2 bases respectively, with 16 bases between them. There are 15 residues in the CDR3.